This TCR beta chain was identified during a study of T cell repertoires in ileal Crohn's disease. The wider study: At postoperative colonoscopy, neoterminal ileum biopsies were taken as M6.

This CDR3 has 13 residues. V shed 5 bases and J shed 4 bases, with 11 bases lying between them. The V gene's germline CDR1 is SNHLY and CDR2 FYNNEI. Indicated time point: neoterminal ileum biopsy at postoperative endoscopy, about 6 months after surgery. Produced via immunoSEQ multiplex PCR; TCRdb's table is partial and in-frame only. The sample carries roughly 5,300 clones, roughly 74% recorded once. Sequencing was carried out using ileal tissue. The chain has TRBV2 and TRBJ1-1; TRBD1 might be the D (5 bases). This clonotype was obtained from an adult with Crohn's disease. CDR3 protein: CASSLFRATEAFF. The DNA of the CDR3 is TGTGCCAGCAGTCTGTTCAGGGCCACTGAAGCTTTCTTT.